Listed here is a single T cell receptor (beta chain). The antigen remains unidentified. Assay: immunoSEQ multiplex PCR; the TCRdb copy retains only in-frame clones and omits some. The sample records about 52,000 clones, more than 85% being singletons. The germline gives CDR1 SQVTM, CDR2 ANQGSEA. The length of the CDR3 is 12 residues. V lost 6 bases, J lost 6 bases, and 15 bases lay in between. The sample originates from a study of a mutant IDH1 vaccine in newly diagnosed glioma. Study information: Patients received eight vaccinations in weeks 1, 3, 5, 7, 11, 15, 19, 23. Vaccine administration was initiated 4-6 weeks following radiotherapy alone, or with temozolomide cycles.

Points from the study as a whole: The vaccine induced immune responses, and these occurred in around 94% of patients.

Stated time point: week 11, during vaccination. Vaccination used 300 ug of mutant IDH1 20-mer peptide per dose, with topical imiquimod. The donors' diagnosis was new WHO grade 3 or 4 astrocytoma that was IDH1-mutant and ATRX-lost. The sequence was collected from a man in his fifties or sixties with glioma. The rearrangement links TRBV29-1 to TRBJ2-7; a weak D match, TRBD2 (6 bases). Here the sequenced sample was PBMCs, taken from a glioma patient whose treatment included an IDH1 peptide vaccine. CDR3 bases: TGCAGCGTCGCGGGACGTGGCGGCGAGCAGTACTTC. This codes for CSVAGRGGEQYF.